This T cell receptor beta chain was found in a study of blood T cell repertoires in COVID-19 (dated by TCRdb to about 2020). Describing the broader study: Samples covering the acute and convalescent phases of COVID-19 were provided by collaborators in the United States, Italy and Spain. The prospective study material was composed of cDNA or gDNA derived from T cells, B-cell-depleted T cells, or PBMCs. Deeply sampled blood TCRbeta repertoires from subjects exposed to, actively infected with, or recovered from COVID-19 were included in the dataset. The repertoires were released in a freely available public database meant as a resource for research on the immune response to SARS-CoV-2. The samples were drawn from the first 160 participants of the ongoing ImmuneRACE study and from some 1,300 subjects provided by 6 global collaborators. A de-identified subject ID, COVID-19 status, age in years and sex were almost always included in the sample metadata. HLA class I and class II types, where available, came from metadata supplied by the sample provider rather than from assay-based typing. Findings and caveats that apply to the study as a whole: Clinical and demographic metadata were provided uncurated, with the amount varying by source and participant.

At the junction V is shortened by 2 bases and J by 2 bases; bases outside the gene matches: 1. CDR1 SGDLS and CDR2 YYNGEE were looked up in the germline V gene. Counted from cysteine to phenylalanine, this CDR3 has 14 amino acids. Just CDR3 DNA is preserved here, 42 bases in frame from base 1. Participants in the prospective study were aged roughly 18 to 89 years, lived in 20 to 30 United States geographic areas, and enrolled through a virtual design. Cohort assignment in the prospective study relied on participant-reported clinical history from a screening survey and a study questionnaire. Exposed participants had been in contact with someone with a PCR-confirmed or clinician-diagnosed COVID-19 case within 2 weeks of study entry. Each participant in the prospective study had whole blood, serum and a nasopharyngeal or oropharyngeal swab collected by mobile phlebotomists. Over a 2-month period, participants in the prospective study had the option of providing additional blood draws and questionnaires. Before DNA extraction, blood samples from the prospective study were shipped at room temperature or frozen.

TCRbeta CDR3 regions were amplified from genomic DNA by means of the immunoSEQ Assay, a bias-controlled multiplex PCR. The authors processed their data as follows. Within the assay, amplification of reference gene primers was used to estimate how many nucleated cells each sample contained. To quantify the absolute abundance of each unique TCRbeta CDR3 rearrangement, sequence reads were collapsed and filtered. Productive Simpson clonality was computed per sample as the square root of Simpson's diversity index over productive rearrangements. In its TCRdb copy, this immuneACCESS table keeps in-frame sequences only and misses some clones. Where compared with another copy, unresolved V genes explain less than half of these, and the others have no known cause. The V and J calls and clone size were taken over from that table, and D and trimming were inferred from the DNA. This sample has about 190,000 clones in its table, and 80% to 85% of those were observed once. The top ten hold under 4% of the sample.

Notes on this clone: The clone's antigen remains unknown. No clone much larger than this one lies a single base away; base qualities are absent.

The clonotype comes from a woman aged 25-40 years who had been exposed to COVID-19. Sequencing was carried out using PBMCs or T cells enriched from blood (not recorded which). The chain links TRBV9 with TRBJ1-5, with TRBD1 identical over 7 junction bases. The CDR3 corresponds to CASSVTGGNQPQHF. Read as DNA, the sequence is TGTGCCAGCAGCGTCACAGGGGGCAATCAGCCCCAGCATTTT.